These 18 T cell receptor beta chains were all obtained from the same sample, sequenced in a study of T cells in Graves' hyperthyroidism and ophthalmopathy. The investigators amplified TCR beta CDR3 regions from RNA transcripts. A first-round RT-PCR of the TCR CDR3 used the HTBI primer set. TCRdb analysed the multiplex PCR reads with MiXCR anew, one entry per CDR3 protein. The data show around 760,000 distinct CDR3 sequences, under 45% seen once. Sequenced sample: blood. The receptors come from a woman aged 40 to 50 with Graves' hyperthyroidism.

CDR3 residues: CASSFQPVGTEAFF. CDR3 in DNA: TGTGCCAGCAGTTTCCAGCCCGTGGGCACTGAAGCTTTCTTT. The chain recombines TRBV2 with TRBJ1-1; D gene unclear. The length of the CDR3 is 14 residues. V was trimmed by 5 bases and J by 4 bases, leaving 14 bases between them. Germline V lookup: CDR1 SNHLY, CDR2 FYNNEI.

Points on this clonotype: At one boundary the junction diverges from the germline segment, which might be a read error. V gene TRBV24-1 combines with J gene TRBJ2-5; a weak D match, TRBD2 (6 bases). The CDR3 contains 17 residues. In germline, CDR1 is KGHDR, CDR2 SFDVKD. CDR3 amino acids: CASTYEEGRFVLETQCF. Here the CDR3 DNA reads TGTGCCAGCACCTACGAGGAGGGCCGATTTGTCTTGGAGACCCAGTGCTTC.

About this clonotype itself: Compared with germline, one end of the junction differs, possibly owing to a read error. The chain recombines TRBV7-2 with TRBJ2-7; perhaps TRBD1 as D (5 bases). The CDR3 is 12 residues long. Germline V gene lookup returns CDR1 SGHTA and CDR2 FQGNSA. This CDR3 is CASSLGMQGPTF. The CDR3 nucleotides are TGTGCCAGCAGCTTAGGGATGCAGGGTCCCACCTTC.

Notes on this clonotype: One base away lies a much larger clone, so this may be a sequencing read error. The genes are TRBV10-3 and TRBJ1-6; a weak D match, TRBD1 (5 bases). The CDR3 consists of 15 residues. V was cut by 10 bases and J by 2 bases, with 15 bases left in between. In germline, CDR1 is ENHRY, CDR2 SYGVKD. CDR3 in amino acids: CATRGQSPYNSPLHF. In DNA, the CDR3 is TGTGCCACGAGGGGCCAGAGCCCCTATAATTCACCCCTCCACTTT.

In this sample, this clonotype turned up a few times. The chain is built from TRBV6-5 and TRBJ2-5; 8 bases line up with TRBD2. Trimming at V came to 3 bases and at J to 5 bases, leaving 2 bases not matched to a gene. The CDR3 is 13 residues long. Germline V gene sequence: CDR1 MNHEY, CDR2 SVGAGI. CDR3 DNA: TGTGCCAGCAGTTATCCTAGCGGGGAGACCCAGTACTTC. Translated: CASSYPSGETQYF.

This clonotype came up a few times. The rearrangement links TRBV7-4 to TRBJ1-1; 10 bases agree with TRBD1. Germline V CDR1 and CDR2: SGHVT, SQSDAQ. CDR3 length: 17 amino acids. The junction had 15 bases not matched to a gene; V was cut back by 8 bases and J by 3 bases. The CDR3 here is CASGAAPGQGSDTEAFF. CDR3 nucleotides: TGTGCCAGCGGGGCTGCCCCGGGACAGGGGTCGGACACTGAAGCTTTCTTT.

The chain has TRBV7-9 and TRBJ1-2; 7 positions match TRBD1. From germline, CDR1 is SEHNR and CDR2 FQNEAQ (reference sequence). The CDR3 extends over 15 amino acids. The V and J ends lost 2 bases and 4 bases, in that order; junction bases with no gene match: 7. DNA of the CDR3: TGTGCCAGCAGCTTAAAGGGACAGTTACTCTATGGCTACACCTTC. Translation: CASSLKGQLLYGYTF.

This clonotype turned up a few times. This CDR3 reads CASRLTGKETQYF. The CDR3 region has the DNA TGTGCCAGCAGACTTACAGGGAAAGAGACCCAGTACTTC. The chain uses TRBV6-1 and TRBJ2-5, with TRBD1 as a possible D gene (6 bases). Germline lookup yields CDR1 MNHNS and CDR2 SASEGT. Trimming shortened V by 6 bases and J by 3 bases, and 11 bases separated the two germline ends. The CDR3 has 13 amino acids.

The chain employs TRBV4-3 and TRBJ2-7, with D possibly called TRBD1 or TRBD2 (6 bases each). The V end was cut by 1 base, the J end by 7 bases, with 17 bases between. Germline V lookup: CDR1 LGHNA, CDR2 YSLEER. The CDR3 spans 15 residues. The CDR3 spells CASSQVGTGAGEQYF. The CDR3 region has the DNA TGCGCCAGCAGCCAAGTAGGGACGGGGGCCGGGGAGCAGTACTTC.

This clonotype was seen many times. The J gene is TRBJ1-1, the V gene TRBV29-1, with TRBD1 matching 10 bases. This CDR3 spans 12 amino acids. Per the germline V gene, CDR1 is SQVTM and CDR2 is ANQGSEA. V trimming: 5 bases; J trimming: 10 bases; junction bases outside the gene matches: 7. Here the CDR3 reads CSVRDRGSIAFF. As DNA, the CDR3 is TGCAGCGTTCGGGACAGGGGTTCAATAGCTTTCTTT.

This clonotype was seen a few times. This rearrangement joins TRBV4-1 to TRBJ1-2; the D is unclear. The CDR3 is made up of 15 amino acids. The germline V gene encodes CDR1 MGHRA and CDR2 YSYEKL. The germline V and J ends were trimmed by 0 bases and 5 bases, with 13 bases remaining between them. CDR3 nucleotides: TGCGCCAGCAGCCAAGATTGGACGGCGCCTTATGGCTACACCTTC. Translating it yields CASSQDWTAPYGYTF.

This rearrangement joins TRBV28 to TRBJ1-5; D not resolved. The germline V and J ends were trimmed by 6 bases and 5 bases, with 11 bases remaining between them. CDR1 is MDHEN, CDR2 SYDVKM, per germline. This CDR3 is built from 13 residues. DNA of the CDR3: TGTGCCAGCAGCCCCAACGTGCATCAGCCCCAGCATTTT. Protein sequence: CASSPNVHQPQHF. Combining the CDR3 with reference TRBV28 and TRBJ1-5 gives the whole variable domain DVKVTQSSRYLVKRTGEKVFLECVQDMDHENMFWYRQDPGLGLRLIYFSYDVKMKEKGDIPEGYSVSREKKERFSLILESASTNQTSMYLCASSPNVHQPQHFGDGTRLSIL.

The chain is built from TRBV19 and TRBJ2-5, with D uncertain. The ends were cut back, 9 bases at V and 0 bases at J, with 8 bases in the middle. CDR3 length equals 12 residues. The germline V gene has CDR1 LNHDA and CDR2 SQIVND (reference sequence). CDR3 sequence (DNA): TGTGCCAGCACCCGGGACCAAGAGACCCAGTACTTC. Translating it yields CASTRDQETQYF.

The chain recombines TRBV20-1 with TRBJ1-1, with D possibly matching TRBD1 (6 bases). Trimming stripped 7 bases from V and 8 bases from J, with 32 bases between. Germline-derived CDR1 and CDR2 are DFQATT and SNEGSKA (reference sequence). This CDR3 has 17 residues. The CDR3 nucleotides are TGCAGTGTCCTCGAGAGGGGGTTTCCCTGGTTACTAGGAGAAGCTTTCTTT. Protein: CSVLERGFPWLLGEAFF.

The chain's CDR3 is CASKSVATYQETQYF. CDR3 bases: TGTGCCAGCAAGTCCGTCGCTACGTACCAAGAGACCCAGTACTTC. V gene TRBV28 combines with J gene TRBJ2-5; D unresolved. V lost 7 bases and J 0 bases, leaving 15 bases between the germline ends. This CDR3 contains 15 residues. CDR1 and CDR2 from the germline V gene are MDHEN and SYDVKM.

This clonotype has at least ten counts. CDR3 protein: CASSLKMNTEAFF. In DNA, the CDR3 is TGTGCCAGCAGTTTAAAGATGAACACTGAAGCTTTCTTT. The chain is built from TRBV12-3 or TRBV12-4 and TRBJ1-1; D unclear. The CDR3 sequence is 13 residues long. The V end lost 2 bases, the J end lost 0 bases, and 4 bases lay between the germline ends.

This clonotype was detected a few times. This chain connects TRBV7-2 to TRBJ2-2, with D possibly TRBD2 on 6 matching bases. This CDR3 is 15 amino acids long. V was shortened by 3 bases and J by 4 bases, with 12 bases between the two germline ends. From germline, CDR1 is SGHTA and CDR2 FQGNSA. DNA for the CDR3: TGTGCCAGCAGCTTGAGTCGGGGGACCACCGGGGAGCTGTTTTTT. Protein: CASSLSRGTTGELFF.

A few counts support this clonotype. The chain has TRBV12-3 or TRBV12-4 and TRBJ2-7, with D uncertain. CDR3 length equals 14 residues. V lost 5 bases to trimming and J lost 9 bases, with 20 bases between them. The CDR3 loop reads CASSPRSMGQAQYF. The CDR3 DNA reads as TGTGCCAGCAGTCCCCGTTCCATGGGTCAGGCGCAGTACTTC.